This is a list of T cell receptor beta chains from one sample in a study of CD4 T cells in relation to SARS-CoV-2 and coronaviruses. Assay used: immunoSEQ multiplex PCR; TCRdb lists only in-frame clones, some missing. The table records 65,000 or so clones, about 87% of them present only once. The sample was memory CD4+ T cells from PBMCs. Source of these receptors: a human donor in good health. CDR3s include the opening cysteine and the closing phenylalanine or tryptophan. A D gene is named only where the DNA matches it firmly. Not every row has a clone size; where given, it reads once, few, many or a size class.

d_call,clone_size,v_call,j_call,cdr3_nt,cdr3_aa
-,once,TRBV6-5,TRBJ2-7,TGTGCCAGCAGGACATACTCCTACGAGCAGTACTTC,CASRTYSYEQYF
-,few,TRBV2,TRBJ2-5,TGTGCCAGCGGCGTGGGGGAGACCCAGTACTTC,CASGVGETQYF
-,-,TRBV18,TRBJ1-3,TGTGCCAGCTCACCCTACGGAGGAGAGAACTCTGGAAACACCATATATTTT,CASSPYGGENSGNTIYF
-,-,TRBV7-2,TRBJ1-2,TGTGCCAGCAGCTTGGAGGGCGAGACACTCTATGGCTACACCTTC,CASSLEGETLYGYTF
-,-,TRBV9,TRBJ2-1,TGTGCCAGCAGCCCCCGGGGTCCTTCCTACAATGAGCAGTTCTTC,CASSPRGPSYNEQFF
TRBD2,-,TRBV28,TRBJ2-1,TGTGCCAGCAGTCACCCGACTAGCGGTTTCAATGAGCAGTTCTTC,CASSHPTSGFNEQFF
-,few,TRBV19,TRBJ1-1,TGTGCCAGTAGCGAACTAGGGAGATCGGCTGAAGCTTTCTTT,CASSELGRSAEAFF
-,-,TRBV2,TRBJ2-1,TGTGCCAGCAGTGAATACTCGAGCTCCTACAATGAGCAGTTCTTC,CASSEYSSSYNEQFF
TRBD1,few,TRBV15,TRBJ1-1,TGTGCCACCAGCAGAGATCAAGTTGCGACAGGGGGCGAAGCTTTCTTT,CATSRDQVATGGEAFF
-,once,TRBV27,TRBJ2-7,TGTGCCAGCAGTTTATATGTCTTGGGGGGATCCTACGAGCAGTACTTC,CASSLYVLGGSYEQYF
TRBD1,-,TRBV7-8,TRBJ2-7,TGTGCCAGCAGCTTAGACAGGGGCAACGAGCAGTACTTC,CASSLDRGNEQYF
TRBD1,-,TRBV6-5,TRBJ2-1,TGTGCCAGCAGTACCGGGACAGGGTTTCATGGTGAGCAGTTCTTC,CASSTGTGFHGEQFF
TRBD1,-,TRBV5-1,TRBJ2-1,TGCGCCAGCAGCTTGGCCGGCGGGACAGGGGTATACGAGCAGTTCTTC,CASSLAGGTGVYEQFF
-,-,TRBV9,TRBJ2-2,TGTGCCAGCAGCGTAGAGTGGGTGAACACCGGGGAGCTGTTTTTT,CASSVEWVNTGELFF
TRBD1,once,TRBV19,TRBJ1-2,TGTGCCAGTAGTCTTGGGACAGGCCTCTATGGCTACACCTTC,CASSLGTGLYGYTF
TRBD1,-,TRBV7-9,TRBJ2-7,TGTGCCAGCAGGCGAGGGACAGGGCAAGCCTACGAGCAGTACTTC,CASRRGTGQAYEQYF
TRBD1,-,TRBV7-9,TRBJ1-5,TGTGCCAGCAGCTTAGAACAGGGGAGTAGCAATCAGCCCCAGCATTTT,CASSLEQGSSNQPQHF
-,-,TRBV10-3,TRBJ2-5,TGTGCCATCAGTGCCCCTAGCGACCAAGAGACCCAGTACTTC,CAISAPSDQETQYF
-,-,TRBV7-9,TRBJ1-5,TGTGCCAGCAGCTTCCAGAATCAGCCCCAGCATTTT,CASSFQNQPQHF
-,-,TRBV30,TRBJ1-2,TGTGCCTGGAGTTTGGGGGGCACGGTCCCTAACTATGGCTACACCTTC,CAWSLGGTVPNYGYTF
TRBD1,-,TRBV6-5,TRBJ1-6,TGTGCCAGCAGTTACGATGTGACAGGGGGCTATTCACCCCTCCACTTT,CASSYDVTGGYSPLHF
TRBD2,-,TRBV5-1,TRBJ2-5,TGCGCCAGCAGCTTGAAGTACGCGGGGGAAGAGACCCAGTACTTC,CASSLKYAGEETQYF
-,-,TRBV18,TRBJ2-1,TGTGCCAGCTCACCAGTTGGGGGTGATGAGCAGTTCTTC,CASSPVGGDEQFF
-,-,TRBV2,TRBJ2-6,TGTGCCAGCACCTCGGAAGGAGCTGGGGCCAACGTCCTGACTTTC,CASTSEGAGANVLTF
-,-,TRBV2,TRBJ2-2,TGTGCCAGCAAAAGGATCGACTTTGAGGCCGACACCGGGGAGCTGTTTTTT,CASKRIDFEADTGELFF
TRBD1,-,TRBV28,TRBJ2-7,TGTGCCAGCAGTCCACGGACAGGGGCTGGCGAGCAGTACTTC,CASSPRTGAGEQYF
-,-,TRBV18,TRBJ2-7,TGTGCCAGCTCACCACAGGGGAACGAGCAGTACTTC,CASSPQGNEQYF
-,-,TRBV28,TRBJ2-7,TGTGCCAGCACAACAGGGTACACCCCCTACGAGCAGTACTTC,CASTTGYTPYEQYF
TRBD1,-,TRBV5-1,TRBJ1-5,TGCGCCAGCAGACCGGACAGGGGCAATCAGCCCCAGCATTTT,CASRPDRGNQPQHF
TRBD1,-,TRBV2,TRBJ2-3,TGTGCCAGCAGTTCGAACGGACAGGGCACAGATACGCAGTATTTT,CASSSNGQGTDTQYF
-,-,TRBV5-6,TRBJ2-2,TGTGCCAGCAGCTTCAGGGCCGGGGAGCTGTTTTTT,CASSFRAGELFF
-,-,TRBV4-1,TRBJ2-7,TGCGCCAGCAGCCAAGGTCTGACAGCCTACGAGCAGTACTTC,CASSQGLTAYEQYF
TRBD1,-,TRBV29-1,TRBJ2-1,TGCAGCGTGGACAGGTACAGCTCCTACAATGAGCAGTTCTTC,CSVDRYSSYNEQFF
TRBD1,-,TRBV6-5,TRBJ2-7,TGTGCCAGCCCGGGACAGAACGTCTACGAGCAGTACTTC,CASPGQNVYEQYF
-,-,TRBV7-6,TRBJ2-2,TGTGCCAGCAGCTTCAAGGGGCAGGTTACCGGGGAGCTGTTTTTT,CASSFKGQVTGELFF
-,-,TRBV28,TRBJ1-3,TGTGCCAGCAGTTTGTGGGCCTCTGGAAACACCATATATTTT,CASSLWASGNTIYF
TRBD2,-,TRBV4-3,TRBJ2-7,TGCGCCAGCAGCCAGGGGACTAGGGACGAGCAGTACTTC,CASSQGTRDEQYF
TRBD1,-,TRBV11-1,TRBJ2-2,TGTGCCAGCACCGCAGACAGGGTCATGGCCGGGGAGCTGTTTTTT,CASTADRVMAGELFF
-,-,TRBV6-5,TRBJ1-2,TGTGCCAGCAGTTCCTTCGATGGCTACACCTTC,CASSSFDGYTF
-,-,TRBV21-1,TRBJ2-5,TGTGCCAGCAGCAAAGAAGTTAAGAGGGGATTGTACCAAGAGACCCAGTACTTC,CASSKEVKRGLYQETQYF
-,few,TRBV6-2/TRBV6-3,TRBJ1-5,TGTGCCAGCAGTTACCCTCAGGGACAGCCCCAGCATTTT,CASSYPQGQPQHF
-,-,TRBV7-8,TRBJ1-1,TGTGCCAGCAGCCCCTTGGGAGCTCCTGAAGCTTTCTTT,CASSPLGAPEAFF
-,-,TRBV21-1,TRBJ2-2,TGTGCCAGCAGCAAAAACGACGGTCGTAGACAGGGTAGGAACACCGGGGAGCTGTTTTTT,CASSKNDGRRQGRNTGELFF
TRBD1,-,TRBV30,TRBJ1-1,TGTGCCTGGAGTGTACAAGGGGACAGAACTTTAATGAACACTGAAGCTTTCTTT,CAWSVQGDRTLMNTEAFF
TRBD1,-,TRBV9,TRBJ2-5,TGTGCCAGCAGCCAGGGACAGGGGGTGGACCAAGAGACCCAGTACTTC,CASSQGQGVDQETQYF
TRBD2,-,TRBV19,TRBJ2-3,TGTGCCAGTAGTGGACTAGCGGACACAGATACGCAGTATTTT,CASSGLADTDTQYF
-,-,TRBV7-3,TRBJ1-1,TGTGCCAGCAGCTTAACGGGCGGGTCAGTTGAGGAAGCTTTCTTT,CASSLTGGSVEEAFF
-,-,TRBV30,TRBJ2-6,TGTGCCTGGAGTGTCAAACCAGACGGGCTCTGGGCAGGGGCCAACGTCCTGACTTTC,CAWSVKPDGLWAGANVLTF
-,-,TRBV3-1/TRBV3-2,TRBJ2-1,TGTGCCAGCAGTCCTGACCACTCCTACAATGAGCAGTTCTTC,CASSPDHSYNEQFF
TRBD2,-,TRBV29-1,TRBJ2-3,TGCAGCGCTCGGACTAGCGGGGGGGCAACGCAGTATTTT,CSARTSGGATQYF
TRBD2,-,TRBV6-1,TRBJ2-7,TGTGCCAGCAGTGAACCTCCGGGACTAGGCTACGAGCAGTACTTC,CASSEPPGLGYEQYF
TRBD1,few,TRBV5-1,TRBJ2-7,TGCGCCAGCAGCTTGGGGGACAGATACGAGCAGTACTTC,CASSLGDRYEQYF
TRBD1,-,TRBV10-3,TRBJ2-6,TGTGCCATCGGGACAGGGGACGGTGGGGCCAACGTCCTGACTTTC,CAIGTGDGGANVLTF